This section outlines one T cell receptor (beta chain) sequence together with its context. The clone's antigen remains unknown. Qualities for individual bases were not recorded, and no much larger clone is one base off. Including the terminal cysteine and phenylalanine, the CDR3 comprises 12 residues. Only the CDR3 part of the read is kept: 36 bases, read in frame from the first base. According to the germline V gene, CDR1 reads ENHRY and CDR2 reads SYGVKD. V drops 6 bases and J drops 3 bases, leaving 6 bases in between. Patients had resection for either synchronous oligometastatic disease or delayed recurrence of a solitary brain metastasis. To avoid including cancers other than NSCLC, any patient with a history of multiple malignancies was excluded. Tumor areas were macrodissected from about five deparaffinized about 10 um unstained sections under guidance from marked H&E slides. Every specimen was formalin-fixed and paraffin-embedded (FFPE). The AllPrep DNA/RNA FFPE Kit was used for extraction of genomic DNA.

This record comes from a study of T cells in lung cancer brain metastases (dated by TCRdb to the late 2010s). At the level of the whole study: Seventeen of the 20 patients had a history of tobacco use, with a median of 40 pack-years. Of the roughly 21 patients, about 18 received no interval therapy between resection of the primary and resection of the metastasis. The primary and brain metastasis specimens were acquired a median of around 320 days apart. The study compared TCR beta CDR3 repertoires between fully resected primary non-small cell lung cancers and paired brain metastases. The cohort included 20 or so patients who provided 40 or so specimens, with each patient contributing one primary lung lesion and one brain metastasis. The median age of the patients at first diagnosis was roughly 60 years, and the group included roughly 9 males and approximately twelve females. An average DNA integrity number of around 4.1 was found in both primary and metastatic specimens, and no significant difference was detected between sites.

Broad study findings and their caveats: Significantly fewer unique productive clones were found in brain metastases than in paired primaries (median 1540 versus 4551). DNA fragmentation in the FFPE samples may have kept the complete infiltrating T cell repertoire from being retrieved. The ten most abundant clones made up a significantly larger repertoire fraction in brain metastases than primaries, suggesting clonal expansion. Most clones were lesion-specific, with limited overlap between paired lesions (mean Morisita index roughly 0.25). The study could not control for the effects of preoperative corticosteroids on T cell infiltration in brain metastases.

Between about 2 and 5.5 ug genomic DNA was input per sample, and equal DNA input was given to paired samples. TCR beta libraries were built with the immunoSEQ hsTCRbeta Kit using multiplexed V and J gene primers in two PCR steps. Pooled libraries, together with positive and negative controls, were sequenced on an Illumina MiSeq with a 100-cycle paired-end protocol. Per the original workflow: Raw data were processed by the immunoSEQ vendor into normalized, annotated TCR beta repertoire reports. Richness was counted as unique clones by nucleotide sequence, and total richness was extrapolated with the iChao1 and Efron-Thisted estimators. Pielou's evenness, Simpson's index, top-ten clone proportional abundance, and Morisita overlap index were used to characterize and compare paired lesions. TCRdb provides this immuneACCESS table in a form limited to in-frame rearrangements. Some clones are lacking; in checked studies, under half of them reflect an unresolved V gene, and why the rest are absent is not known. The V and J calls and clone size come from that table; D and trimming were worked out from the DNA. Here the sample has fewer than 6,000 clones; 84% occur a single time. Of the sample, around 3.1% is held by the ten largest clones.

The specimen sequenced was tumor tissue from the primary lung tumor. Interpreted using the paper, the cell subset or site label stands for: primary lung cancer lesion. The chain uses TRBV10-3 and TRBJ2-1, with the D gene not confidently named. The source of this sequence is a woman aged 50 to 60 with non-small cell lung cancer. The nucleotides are TGTGCCATCAGGTCGGACTACAATGAGCAGTTCTTC. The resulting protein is CAIRSDYNEQFF.